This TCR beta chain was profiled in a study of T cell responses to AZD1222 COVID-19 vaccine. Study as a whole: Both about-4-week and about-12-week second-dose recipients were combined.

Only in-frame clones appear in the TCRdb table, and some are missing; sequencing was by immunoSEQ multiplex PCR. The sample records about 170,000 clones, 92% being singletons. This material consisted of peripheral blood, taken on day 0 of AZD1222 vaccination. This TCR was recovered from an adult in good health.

The CDR3 loop reads CASSLGQSSYEQYF. Written as DNA, the CDR3 is TGCGCCAGCAGCTTGGGACAGTCCTCCTACGAGCAGTACTTC. V is TRBV5-1 and J is TRBJ2-7, with D perhaps matching TRBD1 (5 bases). Germline V CDR1 and CDR2: SGHRS, YFSETQ. Trimming pared 0 bases from V and 0 bases from J, leaving 7 bases between. The CDR3 spans 14 residues.